The entry below describes one TCR beta chain. Its antigen is currently unknown. The CDR3 totals 13 residues. Per germline, CDR1 SGDLS and CDR2 YYNGEE. Trimming left V 7 bases short and J 0 bases short, with 11 bases between. Based on clinical symptoms, serum thyroxine and TRAb, thyroid ultrasound and orbital computed tomography, diagnoses were reached. These data originate in a study of T cells in Graves' hyperthyroidism and ophthalmopathy. The investigators amplified TCR beta CDR3 regions from RNA transcripts. The HTBI primer set was used in a first-round RT-PCR of the TCR CDR3. TCRdb reprocessed the multiplex PCR reads via MiXCR and lists one record per CDR3 protein. The sample carries some 490,000 distinct CDR3 sequences, 15% to 20% recorded once. General study results and limits: In blood, most of the thyroid clonotypes expanded above 0.001 were also present.

The source of this sequence is a woman aged 25 to 39 with Graves' ophthalmopathy. The material sequenced was blood. The chain joins TRBV9 to TRBJ2-7, with D hard to call. DNA of the CDR3: TGTGCCAGCTCCGATGAACGCTCCTACGAGCAGTACTTC. As protein: CASSDERSYEQYF.